Reported below is one T cell receptor (beta chain). Source study methods: It was from reference gene primer amplification that nucleated cell counts were estimated. Assay used: immunoSEQ multiplex PCR; TCRdb lists only in-frame clones, some missing. V and J calls and clone size are those listed in that table; D and trimming were worked out from the DNA. The sample has 10,000 or so clones, over 65% seen once; the top ten hold about 12%. The data originate from a study of blood T cell repertoires in COVID-19. At the level of the study: Italy, Spain and the United States were the sources of the convalescent and acute COVID-19 samples. Sources were T cells, B-cell-depleted T cells, or PBMCs; the material itself was cDNA or gDNA.

Germline CDR1 and CDR2: SGHAT and FQNNGV. The CDR3 is 14 residues long. V was trimmed by 0 bases and J by 6 bases, leaving 10 bases between them. V gene TRBV11-2 combines with J gene TRBJ2-3, with a possible D match to TRBD2 (5 bases). The sequence was collected from a human donor in a cohort sampled during active COVID-19. Sequenced sample: peripheral blood. The CDR3 loop reads CASSLEAGPDTQYF. The CDR3 nucleotides read TGTGCCAGCAGCTTAGAGGCGGGTCCTGATACGCAGTATTTT.